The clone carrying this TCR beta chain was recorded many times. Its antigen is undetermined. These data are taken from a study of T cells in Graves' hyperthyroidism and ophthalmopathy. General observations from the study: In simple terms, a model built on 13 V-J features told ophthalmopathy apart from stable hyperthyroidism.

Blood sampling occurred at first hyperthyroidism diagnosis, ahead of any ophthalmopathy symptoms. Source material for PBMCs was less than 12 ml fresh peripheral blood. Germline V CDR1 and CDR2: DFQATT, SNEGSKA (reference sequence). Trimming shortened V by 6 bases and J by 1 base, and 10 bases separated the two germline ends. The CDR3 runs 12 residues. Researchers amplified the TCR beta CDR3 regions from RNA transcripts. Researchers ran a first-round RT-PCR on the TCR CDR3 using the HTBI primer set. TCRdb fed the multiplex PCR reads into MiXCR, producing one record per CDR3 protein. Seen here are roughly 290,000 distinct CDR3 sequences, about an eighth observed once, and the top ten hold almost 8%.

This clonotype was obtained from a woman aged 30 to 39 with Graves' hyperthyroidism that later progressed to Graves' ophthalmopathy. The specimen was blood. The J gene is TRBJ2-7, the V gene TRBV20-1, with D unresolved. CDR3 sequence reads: CSAEDLSYEQYF. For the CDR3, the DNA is TGCAGTGCCGAAGACTTATCCTACGAGCAGTACTTC.